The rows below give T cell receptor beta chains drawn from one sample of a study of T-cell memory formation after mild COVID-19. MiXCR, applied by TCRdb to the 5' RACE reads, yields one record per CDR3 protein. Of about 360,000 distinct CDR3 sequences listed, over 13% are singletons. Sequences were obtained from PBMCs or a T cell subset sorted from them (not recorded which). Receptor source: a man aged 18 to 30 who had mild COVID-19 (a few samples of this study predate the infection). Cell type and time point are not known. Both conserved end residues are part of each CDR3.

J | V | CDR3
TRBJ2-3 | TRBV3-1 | CASSQVAGGPKQYF
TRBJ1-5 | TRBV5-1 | CASSKGTGSNQPQHF
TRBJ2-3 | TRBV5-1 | CASSTGLLTDTQYF
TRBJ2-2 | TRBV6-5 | CASSYGGENEELFF
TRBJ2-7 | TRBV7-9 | CASSLGGPGEQYF
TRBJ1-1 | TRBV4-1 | CASSHSLTTEAFF
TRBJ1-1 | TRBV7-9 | CASSLEAPNEAFF
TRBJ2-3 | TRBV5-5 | CASSLTWADTQYF
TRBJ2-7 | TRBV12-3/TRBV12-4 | CASSFASGAAYEQYF
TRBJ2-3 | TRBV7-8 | CASSPRLAGAGDTQYF
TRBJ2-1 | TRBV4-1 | CASSQRSGTRYNEQFF
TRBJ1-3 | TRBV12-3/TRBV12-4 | CASRTQGAGGNTIYF
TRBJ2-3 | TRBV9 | CASSVEGSRGADTQYF
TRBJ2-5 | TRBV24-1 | CATSDPGEGEETQYF
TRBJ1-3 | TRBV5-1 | CASSLGPQSSGNTIYF
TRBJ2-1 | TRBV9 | CASSVEGTPSSYNEQFF
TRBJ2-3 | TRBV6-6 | CASSKGQGSGTDTQYF
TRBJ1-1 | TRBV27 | CASSLYRGGMNTEAFF
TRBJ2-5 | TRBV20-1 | CSARGRGGETQYF
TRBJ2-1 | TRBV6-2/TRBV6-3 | CASSYSRSREQFF
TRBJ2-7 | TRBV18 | CASSPSQGGYEQYF
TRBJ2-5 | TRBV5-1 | CASRPGTAQETQYF
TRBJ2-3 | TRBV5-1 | CASNTGLAGAADTQYF
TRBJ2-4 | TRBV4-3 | CASSQDTTPKNIQYF
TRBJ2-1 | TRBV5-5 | CASSFLTRDRDNEQFF
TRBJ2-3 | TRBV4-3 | CASSHEPARTDTQYF
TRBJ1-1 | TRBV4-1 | CASSHFGQIEAFF
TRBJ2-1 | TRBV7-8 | CASSLDPVGEQFF
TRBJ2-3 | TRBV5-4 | CASSPPLAGADAGTQYF
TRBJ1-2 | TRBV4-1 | CASSQESGFTNYGYTF
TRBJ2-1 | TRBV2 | CASRRALYNEQFF
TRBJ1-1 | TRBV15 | CATSEQGITEAFF
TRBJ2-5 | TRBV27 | CASRGTGETQYF
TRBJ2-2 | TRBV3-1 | CASSHQQGRRNTGELFF
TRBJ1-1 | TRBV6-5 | CASSANRAEAFF
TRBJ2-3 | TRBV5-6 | CASTKTSDFTDTQYF
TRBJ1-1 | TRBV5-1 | CASSLAGTLKRAFF
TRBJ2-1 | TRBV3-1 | CASSHEGGPYNEQFF
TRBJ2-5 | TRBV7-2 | CASSLVTGTGEVTQYF
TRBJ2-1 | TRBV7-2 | CASSFGPGDEQFF
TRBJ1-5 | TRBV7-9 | CASSPEPSDRANQPQHF